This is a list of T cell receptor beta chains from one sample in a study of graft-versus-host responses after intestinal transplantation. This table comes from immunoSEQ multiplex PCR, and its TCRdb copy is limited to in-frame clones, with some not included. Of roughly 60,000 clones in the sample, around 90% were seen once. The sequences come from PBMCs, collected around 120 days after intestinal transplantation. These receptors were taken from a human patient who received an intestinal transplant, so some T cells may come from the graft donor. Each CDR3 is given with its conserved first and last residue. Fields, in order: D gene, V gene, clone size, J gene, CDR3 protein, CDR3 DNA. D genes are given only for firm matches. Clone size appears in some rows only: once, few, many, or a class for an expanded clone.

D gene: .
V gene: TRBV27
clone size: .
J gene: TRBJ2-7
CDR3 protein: CASSFGTGAYEQYF
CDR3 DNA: TGTGCCAGCAGTTTCGGGACCGGTGCCTACGAGCAGTACTTC

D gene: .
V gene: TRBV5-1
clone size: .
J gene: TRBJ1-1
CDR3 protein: CASSPLPQNTEAFF
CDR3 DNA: TGCGCCAGCAGTCCACTCCCCCAGAACACTGAAGCTTTCTTT

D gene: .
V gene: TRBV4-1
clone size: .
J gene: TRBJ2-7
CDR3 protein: CASSQNLPSSYEQYF
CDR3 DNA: TGCGCCAGCAGCCAAAACCTACCCAGCTCCTACGAGCAGTACTTC

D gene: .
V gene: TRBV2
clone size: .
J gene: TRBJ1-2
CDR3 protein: CASSLQGANYGYTF
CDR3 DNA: TGTGCCAGCAGCCTACAGGGAGCTAACTATGGCTACACCTTC

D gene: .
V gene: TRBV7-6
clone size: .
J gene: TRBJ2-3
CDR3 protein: CASSTPAGRGTDTQYF
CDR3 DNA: TGTGCCAGCAGCACGCCGGCCGGGAGAGGGACAGATACGCAGTATTTT

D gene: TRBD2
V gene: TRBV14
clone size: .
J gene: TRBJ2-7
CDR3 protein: CASSQDYGGRAYEQYF
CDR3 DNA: TGTGCCAGCAGCCAAGATTACGGCGGGAGGGCCTACGAGCAGTACTTC

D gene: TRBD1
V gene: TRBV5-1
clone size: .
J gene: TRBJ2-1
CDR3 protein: CASSIFRDRVGFYEQFF
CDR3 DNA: TGCGCCAGCAGCATTTTCCGGGACAGGGTTGGGTTTTATGAGCAGTTCTTC

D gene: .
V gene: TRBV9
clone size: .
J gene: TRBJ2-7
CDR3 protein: CASSVETQSYEQYF
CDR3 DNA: TGTGCCAGCAGCGTAGAGACACAATCCTACGAGCAGTACTTC

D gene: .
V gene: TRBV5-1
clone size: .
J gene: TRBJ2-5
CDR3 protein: CASSLEGQNRPEETQYF
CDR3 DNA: TGCGCCAGCAGCTTGGAGGGCCAAAACCGTCCCGAAGAGACCCAGTACTTC

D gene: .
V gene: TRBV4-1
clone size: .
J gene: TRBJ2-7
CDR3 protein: CASSQVDSTYEQYF
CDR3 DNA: TGCGCCAGCAGCCAAGTAGACAGTACCTACGAGCAGTACTTC

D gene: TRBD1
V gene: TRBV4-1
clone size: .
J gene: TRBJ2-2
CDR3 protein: CASSQDRAAAGELFF
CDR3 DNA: TGCGCCAGCAGCCAGGACAGGGCGGCGGCCGGGGAGCTGTTTTTT

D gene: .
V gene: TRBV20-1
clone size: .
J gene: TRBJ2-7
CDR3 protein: CSADRDGGQYF
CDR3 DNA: TGCAGTGCTGACCGGGACGGAGGACAGTACTTC

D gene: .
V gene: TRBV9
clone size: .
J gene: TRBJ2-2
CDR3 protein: CASSVGTYNTGELFF
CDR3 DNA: TGTGCCAGCAGCGTCGGGACTTATAACACCGGGGAGCTGTTTTTC

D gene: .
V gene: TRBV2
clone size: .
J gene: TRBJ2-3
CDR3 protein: CASSSPGTTDTQYF
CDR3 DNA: TGTGCCAGCAGTAGCCCCGGGACTACAGATACGCAGTATTTT

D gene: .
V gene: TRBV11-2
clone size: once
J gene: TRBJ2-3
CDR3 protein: CASSLVGGPPTDTQYF
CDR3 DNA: TGTGCCAGCAGCTTAGTTGGGGGCCCACCCACAGATACGCAGTATTTT

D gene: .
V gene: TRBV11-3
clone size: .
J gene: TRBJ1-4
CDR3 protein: CASSPPGGGPILEKLFF
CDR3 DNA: TGTGCCAGCAGCCCTCCGGGAGGAGGCCCTATTTTAGAAAAACTGTTTTTT

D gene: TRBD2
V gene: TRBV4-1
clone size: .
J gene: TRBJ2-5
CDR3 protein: CASSEPGLQETQYF
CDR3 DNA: TGCGCCAGCAGCGAACCGGGACTACAAGAGACCCAGTACTTC

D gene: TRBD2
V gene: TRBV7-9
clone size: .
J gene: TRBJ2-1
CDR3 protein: CASSSGLALFNEQFF
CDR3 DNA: TGTGCCAGCAGCTCGGGACTAGCGCTGTTCAATGAGCAGTTCTTC

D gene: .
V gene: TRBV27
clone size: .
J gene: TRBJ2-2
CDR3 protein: CATLLGTGELFF
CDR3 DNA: TGTGCCACCCTCCTCGGCACCGGGGAGCTGTTTTTT

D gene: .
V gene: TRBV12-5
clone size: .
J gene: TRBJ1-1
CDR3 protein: CASGHFLTGSTEAFF
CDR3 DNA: TGTGCTAGTGGTCATTTCTTAACAGGGTCCACTGAAGCTTTCTTT

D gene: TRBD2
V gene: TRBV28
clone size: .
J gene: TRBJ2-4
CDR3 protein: CASSTPGGRGAKNIQYF
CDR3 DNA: TGTGCCAGCAGTACCCCGGGGGGGCGGGGGGCCAAAAACATTCAGTACTTC

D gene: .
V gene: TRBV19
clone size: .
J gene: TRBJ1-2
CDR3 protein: CASREQAVAENYGYTF
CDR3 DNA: TGTGCCAGTAGGGAACAGGCGGTCGCGGAAAACTATGGCTACACCTTC

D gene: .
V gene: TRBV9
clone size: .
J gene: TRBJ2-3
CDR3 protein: CASSMDGTSTDTQYF
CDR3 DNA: TGTGCCAGCAGCATGGACGGGACTAGCACAGATACGCAGTATTTT

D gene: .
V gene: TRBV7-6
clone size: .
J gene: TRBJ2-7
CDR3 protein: CASSVAGFYEQYF
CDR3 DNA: TGTGCCAGCAGCGTAGCAGGGTTCTACGAGCAGTACTTC

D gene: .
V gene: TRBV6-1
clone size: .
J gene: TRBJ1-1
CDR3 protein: CATNLTPGTDTEAFF
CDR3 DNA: TGTGCCACTAATCTTACCCCGGGGACGGACACTGAAGCTTTCTTT

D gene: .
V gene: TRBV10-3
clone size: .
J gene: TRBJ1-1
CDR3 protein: CAISEEVAGDTEAFF
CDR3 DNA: TGTGCCATCAGTGAGGAGGTGGCGGGGGACACTGAAGCTTTCTTT

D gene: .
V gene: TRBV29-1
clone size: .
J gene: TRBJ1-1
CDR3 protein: CSVGSLGRPMNTEAFF
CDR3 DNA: TGCAGCGTGGGCTCCTTGGGGAGACCTATGAACACTGAAGCTTTCTTT